This T cell receptor beta chain stems from a study of cytomegalovirus exposure and HLA in healthy donors. Study at large: Earlier findings included approximately 120 million unique TCR beta sequences obtained from 170 million or so T cells.

Regarding this clone: What it binds is unknown.

PCR primers comprised 60 Vbeta and 13 Jbeta primers. Here immunoSEQ multiplex PCR was the method, and the copy in TCRdb shows in-frame clones only, minus some. Of some 270,000 clones in the sample, 80% to 95% are singletons; the top ten hold around 1.7%. The study's findings and limits: Data from an earlier analysis indicated that most TCR beta V segments were productive either about 90% or about 30% of the time. V- and J-gene trimming in TCR beta was tied to a missense DCLRE1C variant by an analysis performed later. The analysis excluded some indistinguishable V segments, including TRBV6-2 and TRBV6-3.

The CDR3 loop spans 17 amino acids. Germline V gene data show CDR1 as SGHDN and CDR2 as FVKESK. V lost 3 bases to trimming and J lost 0 bases, with 15 bases between them. V and J are TRBV14 and TRBJ1-3; no definite D call. Source material: PBMCs. This TCR was recovered from a girl aged 2 to 9 in good health and CMV-seronegative. CDR3 DNA sequence: TGTGCCAGCAGCCAGAACTCTATTCTAAGCTCTGGAAACACCATATATTTT. Protein product: CASSQNSILSSGNTIYF. Drawing the rest from reference TRBV14 and TRBJ1-3, the complete variable domain is EAGVTQFPSHSVIEKGQTVTLRCDPISGHDNLYWYRRVMGKEIKFLLHFVKESKQDESGMPNNRFLAERTGGTYSTLKVQPAELEDSGVYFCASSQNSILSSGNTIYFGEGSWLTVV.